The T cell receptor beta chain under discussion was sequenced for a study of blood T cell repertoires in COVID-19. On the study more broadly: The origin of the acute and convalescent COVID-19 samples was the United States, Italy and Spain. PBMCs, B-cell-depleted T cells, or T cells provided the cDNA or gDNA that made up the material.

In the authors' workflow: Amplified reference gene primers provided the basis for estimating nucleated cell counts. Method: immunoSEQ multiplex PCR; TCRdb's copy keeps in-frame clones and lacks some. Clone size and V and J calls were adopted from that table, with D and trimming inferred from the DNA. The sample holds a few hundred thousand clones, approximately 85% seen once. Germline-derived CDR1 and CDR2 are MNHNS and SASEGT. This CDR3 is built from 11 residues. As for this clone: A read error may account for a junction end that differs from germline.

The chain is built from TRBV6-1 and TRBJ2-7; the D is unclear. Sequenced: peripheral blood. This clonotype originated in a woman aged 25 to 45 with acute or convalescent COVID-19. CDR3 sequence reads: CASSEGTPTHF. The DNA for the CDR3 is TGTGCCAGCAGTGAAGGAACTCCCACCCACTTC.